This TCR beta chain was recovered during a study of cytomegalovirus exposure and HLA in healthy donors. The PCR used 60 Vbeta and 13 Jbeta primers. The protocol was immunoSEQ multiplex PCR, while the TCRdb copy is restricted to in-frame clones and leaves out a portion. Among 65,000 or so clones listed, roughly 80% were seen once. In the case of this clone: Its matching antigen is unknown.

Overall study results and limits: Sequencing likely produced, as an artifact, a cluster of highly shared sequence variants. When the data were analyzed later, several of the most significant clusters appeared to be linked to common viral pathogens. Previously analyzed data showed that most TCR beta V segments were productive at a frequency of about 87% or about 30%. Around 160 TCR beta chains were listed as cytomegalovirus-associated.

Trimming left V 7 bases short and J 2 bases short, with 11 bases between. The CDR3 is made up of 14 amino acids. Germline V gene data show CDR1 as MGHRA and CDR2 as YSYEKL. The chain employs TRBV4-1 and TRBJ2-2, with a tentative D call TRBD2 (5 bases). This TCR was sampled from a woman aged 40-49 years in good health and CMV-seropositive. The sequencing sample was made of PBMCs. Written as DNA, the CDR3 is TGCGCCAGCACCAAAGCGGTAAACACCGGGGAGCTGTTTTTT. Encoded protein: CASTKAVNTGELFF.